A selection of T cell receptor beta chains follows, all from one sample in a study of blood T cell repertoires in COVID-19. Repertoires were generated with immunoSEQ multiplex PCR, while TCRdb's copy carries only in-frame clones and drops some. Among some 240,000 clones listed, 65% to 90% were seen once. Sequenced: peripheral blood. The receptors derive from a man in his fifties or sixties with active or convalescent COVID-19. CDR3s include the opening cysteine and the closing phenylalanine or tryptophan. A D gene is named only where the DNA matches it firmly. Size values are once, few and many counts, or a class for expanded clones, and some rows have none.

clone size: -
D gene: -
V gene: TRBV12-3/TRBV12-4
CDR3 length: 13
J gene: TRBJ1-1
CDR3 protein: CASSDFMNTEAFF
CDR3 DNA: TGTGCCAGCAGTGACTTCATGAACACTGAAGCTTTCTTT

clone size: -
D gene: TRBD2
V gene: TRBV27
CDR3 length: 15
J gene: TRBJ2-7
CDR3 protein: CASSSPAGGRHEQYF
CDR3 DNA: TGTGCCAGCAGTTCTCCTGCGGGAGGGAGGCACGAGCAGTACTTC

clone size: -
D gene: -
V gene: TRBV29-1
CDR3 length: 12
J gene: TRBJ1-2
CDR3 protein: CSAGGANYGYTF
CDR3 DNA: TGCAGTGCCGGGGGGGCTAACTATGGCTACACCTTC

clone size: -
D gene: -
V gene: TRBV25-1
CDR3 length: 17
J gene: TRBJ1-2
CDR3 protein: CASSEPGGARDGYGYTF
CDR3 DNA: TGTGCCAGCAGTGAGCCCGGGGGTGCCAGGGATGGCTATGGCTACACCTTC

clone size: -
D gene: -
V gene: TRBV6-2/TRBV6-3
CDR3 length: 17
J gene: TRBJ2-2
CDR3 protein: CASSYRGWGPSTGELFF
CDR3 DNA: TGTGCCAGCAGTTACCGGGGGTGGGGACCTAGCACCGGGGAGCTGTTTTTT

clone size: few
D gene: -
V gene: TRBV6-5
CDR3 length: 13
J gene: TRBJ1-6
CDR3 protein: CASSLQRNSPLHF
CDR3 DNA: TGTGCCAGCAGCCTGCAGCGGAATTCACCCCTCCACTTT

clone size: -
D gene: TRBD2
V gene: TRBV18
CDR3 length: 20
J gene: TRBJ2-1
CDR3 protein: CASSPDSGLATYYSYNEQFF
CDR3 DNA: TGTGCCAGCTCACCCGATTCGGGACTAGCGACCTATTACTCCTACAATGAGCAGTTCTTC

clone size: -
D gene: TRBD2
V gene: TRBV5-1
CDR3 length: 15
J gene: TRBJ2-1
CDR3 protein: CASTQSGGTYNEQFF
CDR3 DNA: TGCGCCAGCACCCAAAGCGGGGGGACCTACAATGAGCAGTTCTTC

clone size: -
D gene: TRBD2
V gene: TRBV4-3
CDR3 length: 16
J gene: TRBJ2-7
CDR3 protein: CASSPPCGSGNYEQYF
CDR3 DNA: TGCGCCAGCAGCCCCCCCTGCGGGAGTGGGAACTACGAGCAGTACTTC

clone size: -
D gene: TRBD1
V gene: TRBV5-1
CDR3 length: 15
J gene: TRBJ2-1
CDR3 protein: CASSLGDRNYNEQFF
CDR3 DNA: TGCGCCAGCAGCTTGGGGGACAGGAACTACAATGAGCAGTTCTTC

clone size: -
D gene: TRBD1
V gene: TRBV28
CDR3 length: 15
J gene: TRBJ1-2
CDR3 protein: CASSFTVDRGGFYTF
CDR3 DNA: TGTGCCAGCAGTTTCACAGTAGACAGGGGGGGATTCTACACCTTC

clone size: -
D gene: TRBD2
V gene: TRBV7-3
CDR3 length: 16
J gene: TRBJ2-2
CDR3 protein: CASSPGTILGTGELFF
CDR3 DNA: TGTGCCAGCAGCCCAGGGACTATTCTTGGGACCGGGGAGCTGTTTTTT

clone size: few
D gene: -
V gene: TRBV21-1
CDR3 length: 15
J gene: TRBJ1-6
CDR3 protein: CASSKRDRGNSPLHF
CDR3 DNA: TGTGCCAGCAGCAAACGCGACAGGGGCAATTCACCCCTCCACTTT

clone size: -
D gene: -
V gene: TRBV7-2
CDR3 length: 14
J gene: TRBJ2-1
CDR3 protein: CASSLEGGGNEQFF
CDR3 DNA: TGTGCCAGCAGCTTAGAAGGGGGAGGGAATGAGCAGTTCTTC

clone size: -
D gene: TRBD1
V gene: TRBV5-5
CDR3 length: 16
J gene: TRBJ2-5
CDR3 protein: CASSPRDRGRQETQYF
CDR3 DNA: TGTGCCAGCAGCCCCCGGGACAGGGGTCGTCAAGAGACCCAGTACTTC

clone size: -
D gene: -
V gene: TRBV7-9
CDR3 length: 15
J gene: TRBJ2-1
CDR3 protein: CASSQAGGSYNEQFF
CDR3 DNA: TGTGCCAGCAGCCAGGCCGGAGGCTCCTACAATGAGCAGTTCTTC

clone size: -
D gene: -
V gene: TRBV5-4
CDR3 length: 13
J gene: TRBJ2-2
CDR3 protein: CASSLQQTGELFF
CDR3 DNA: TGTGCCAGCAGCTTGCAACAGACCGGGGAGCTGTTTTTT

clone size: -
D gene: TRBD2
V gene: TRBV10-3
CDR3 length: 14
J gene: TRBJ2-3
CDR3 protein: CAIRSGGAIDTQYF
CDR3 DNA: TGTGCCATCCGTAGCGGGGGGGCCATAGATACGCAGTATTTT

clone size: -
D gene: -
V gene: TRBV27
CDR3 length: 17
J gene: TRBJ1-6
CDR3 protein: CASSLIPPGSYNSPLHF
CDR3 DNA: TGTGCCAGCAGTTTGATTCCCCCGGGCTCCTATAATTCACCCCTCCACTTT

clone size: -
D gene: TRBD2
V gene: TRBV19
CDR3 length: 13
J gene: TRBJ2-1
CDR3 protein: CASRSGTYNEQFF
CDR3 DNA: TGTGCCAGCCGTAGCGGGACTTACAATGAGCAGTTCTTC

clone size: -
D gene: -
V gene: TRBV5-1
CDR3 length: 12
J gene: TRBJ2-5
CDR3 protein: CASSLVLETQYF
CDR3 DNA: TGCGCCAGCAGCTTGGTACTTGAGACCCAGTACTTC

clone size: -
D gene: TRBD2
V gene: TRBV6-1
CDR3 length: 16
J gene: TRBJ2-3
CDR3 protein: CASSETLAGGADTQYF
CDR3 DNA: TGTGCCAGCAGTGAAACGCTAGCGGGAGGGGCAGATACGCAGTATTTT

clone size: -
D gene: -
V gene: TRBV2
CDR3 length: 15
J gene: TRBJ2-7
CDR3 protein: CASSVGGIVTYEQYF
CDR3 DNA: TGTGCCAGCAGTGTAGGAGGAATCGTAACCTACGAGCAGTACTTC

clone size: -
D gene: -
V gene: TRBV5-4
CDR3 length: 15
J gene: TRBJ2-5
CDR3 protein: CASSRGGGPGETQYF
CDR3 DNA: TGTGCCAGCAGCCGAGGGGGAGGGCCGGGGGAGACCCAGTACTTC

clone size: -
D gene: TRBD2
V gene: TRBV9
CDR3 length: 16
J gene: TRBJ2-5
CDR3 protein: CASSAGGLAGQETQYF
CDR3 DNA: TGTGCCAGCAGCGCGGGGGGACTAGCGGGACAAGAGACCCAGTACTTC

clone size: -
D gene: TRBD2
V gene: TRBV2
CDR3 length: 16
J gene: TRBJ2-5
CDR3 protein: CASSEGLAGSQETQYF
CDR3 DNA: TGTGCCAGCAGTGAAGGGTTAGCGGGGTCACAAGAGACCCAGTACTTC

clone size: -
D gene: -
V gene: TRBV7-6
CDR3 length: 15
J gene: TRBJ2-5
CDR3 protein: CASSPGGYSQETQYF
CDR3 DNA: TGTGCCAGCAGCCCTGGGGGGTACTCCCAAGAGACCCAGTACTTC

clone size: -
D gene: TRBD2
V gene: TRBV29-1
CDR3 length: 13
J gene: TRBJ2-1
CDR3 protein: CSVALAGYNEQFF
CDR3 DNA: TGCAGCGTTGCCCTAGCGGGTTACAATGAGCAGTTCTTC

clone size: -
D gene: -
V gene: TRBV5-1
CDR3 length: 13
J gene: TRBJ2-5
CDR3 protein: CASSPRIQETQYF
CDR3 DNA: TGCGCCAGCAGCCCGCGGATCCAAGAGACCCAGTACTTC

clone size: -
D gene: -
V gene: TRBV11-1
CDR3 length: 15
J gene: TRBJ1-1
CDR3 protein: CASLALRGLDTEAFF
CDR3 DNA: TGTGCCAGTCTAGCACTCAGAGGACTCGACACTGAAGCTTTCTTT

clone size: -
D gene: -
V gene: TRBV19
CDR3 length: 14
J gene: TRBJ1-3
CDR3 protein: CATSGSKSGNTIYF
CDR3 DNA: TGTGCCACCTCGGGTTCCAAATCTGGAAACACCATATATTTT

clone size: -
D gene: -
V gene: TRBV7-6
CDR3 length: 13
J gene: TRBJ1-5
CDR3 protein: CASSSREGQPQHF
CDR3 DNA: TGTGCCAGCAGCTCCCGGGAGGGTCAGCCCCAGCATTTT

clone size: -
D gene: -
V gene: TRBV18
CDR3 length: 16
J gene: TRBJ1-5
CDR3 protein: CASSPPYGITNQPQHF
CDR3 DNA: TGTGCCAGCTCACCACCGTACGGGATTACCAATCAGCCCCAGCATTTT

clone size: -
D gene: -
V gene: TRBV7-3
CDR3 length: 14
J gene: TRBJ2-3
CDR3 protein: CASSFGRGTDTQYF
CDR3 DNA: TGTGCCAGCAGCTTCGGTCGGGGCACAGATACGCAGTATTTT

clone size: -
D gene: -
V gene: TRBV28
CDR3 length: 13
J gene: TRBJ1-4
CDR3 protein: CASSPPDRSLLFF
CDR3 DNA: TGTGCCAGCAGTCCCCCGGACAGATCGCTACTGTTTTTT

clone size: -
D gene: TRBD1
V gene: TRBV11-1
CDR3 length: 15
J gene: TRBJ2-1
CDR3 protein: CASSLLGTGYNEQFF
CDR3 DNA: TGTGCCAGCAGCTTGCTCGGGACAGGGTACAATGAGCAGTTCTTC

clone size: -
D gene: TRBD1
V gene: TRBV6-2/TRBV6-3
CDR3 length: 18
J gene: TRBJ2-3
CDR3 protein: CASSPLGVLTGGTDTQYF
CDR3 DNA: TGTGCCAGCAGTCCACTTGGGGTTTTGACAGGGGGCACAGATACGCAGTATTTT

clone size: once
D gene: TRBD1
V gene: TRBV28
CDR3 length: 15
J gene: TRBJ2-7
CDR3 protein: CASNRSGQRVYEQYF
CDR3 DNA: TGTGCCAGCAACCGGTCGGGACAGAGAGTATACGAGCAGTACTTC

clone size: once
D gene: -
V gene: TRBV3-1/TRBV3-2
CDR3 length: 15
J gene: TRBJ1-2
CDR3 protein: CASSRLAGEGRGYTF
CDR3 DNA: TGTGCCAGCAGCCGATTGGCAGGGGAGGGTCGAGGCTACACCTTC

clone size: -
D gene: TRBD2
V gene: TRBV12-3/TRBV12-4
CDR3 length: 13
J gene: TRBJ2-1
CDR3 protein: CASRLDRGGEQFF
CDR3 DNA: TGTGCCAGCAGACTAGACCGGGGGGGTGAGCAGTTCTTC

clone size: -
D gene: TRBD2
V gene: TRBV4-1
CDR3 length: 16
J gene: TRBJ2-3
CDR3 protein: CASSRGLAQRADTQYF
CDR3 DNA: TGCGCCAGCAGCCGCGGACTAGCGCAAAGGGCAGATACGCAGTATTTT

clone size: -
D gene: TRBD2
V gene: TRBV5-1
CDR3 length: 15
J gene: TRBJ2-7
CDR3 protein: CASSLALGGPHEQYF
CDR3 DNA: TGCGCCAGCAGCTTGGCCTTGGGAGGGCCCCACGAGCAGTACTTC

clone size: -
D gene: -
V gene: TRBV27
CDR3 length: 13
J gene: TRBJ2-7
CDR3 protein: CASSLKSGYEQYF
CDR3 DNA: TGTGCCAGCAGTTTAAAAAGCGGTTACGAGCAGTACTTC